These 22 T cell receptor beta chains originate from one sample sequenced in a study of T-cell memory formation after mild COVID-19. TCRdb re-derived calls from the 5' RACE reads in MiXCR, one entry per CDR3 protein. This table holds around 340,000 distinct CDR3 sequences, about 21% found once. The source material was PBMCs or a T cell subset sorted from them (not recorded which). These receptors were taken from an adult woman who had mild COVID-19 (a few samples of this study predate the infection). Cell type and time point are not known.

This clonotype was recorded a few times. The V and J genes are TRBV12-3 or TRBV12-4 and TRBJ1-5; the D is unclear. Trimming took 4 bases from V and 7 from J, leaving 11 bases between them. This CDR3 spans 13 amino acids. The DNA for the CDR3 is TGTGCCAGCAGTTCCCAAGGAGACCAGCCCCAGCATTTT. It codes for CASSSQGDQPQHF.

The CDR3 sequence is CAISLQGSNQPQHF. The CDR3 DNA reads TGTGCCATCAGCTTACAGGGTAGCAATCAGCCCCAGCATTTT. The chain links TRBV10-3 to TRBJ1-5, with D possibly matching TRBD1 (6 bases). V shed 6 bases and J shed 0 bases, with 9 bases lying between them. Germline CDR1 ENHRY, CDR2 SYGVKD. The CDR3 has 14 amino acids.

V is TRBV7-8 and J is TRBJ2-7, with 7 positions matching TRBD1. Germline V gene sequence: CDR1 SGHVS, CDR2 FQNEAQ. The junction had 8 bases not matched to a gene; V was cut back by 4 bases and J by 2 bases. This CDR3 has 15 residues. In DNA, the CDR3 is TGTGCCAGCAGCTCCGACAGGGATCGTACCTACGAGCAGTACTTC. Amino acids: CASSSDRDRTYEQYF.

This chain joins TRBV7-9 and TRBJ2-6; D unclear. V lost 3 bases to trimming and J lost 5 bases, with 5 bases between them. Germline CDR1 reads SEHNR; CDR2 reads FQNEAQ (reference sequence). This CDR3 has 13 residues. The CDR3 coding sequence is TGTGCCAGCAGCTTTGTCAGGGCCAACGTCCTGACTTTC. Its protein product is CASSFVRANVLTF.

The CDR3 nucleotides read TGTGCCACGAGCCCGGGGGGCTCTCGGGGTACGCAGTATTTT. It codes for CATSPGGSRGTQYF. The rearrangement uses TRBV11-2 and TRBJ2-3; a possible D gene is TRBD2 (7 bases). Trimming took off 10 bases at V and 8 bases at J, with 22 bases between the two ends. CDR1 is SGHAT and CDR2 is FQNNGV in the germline V gene. The length of the CDR3 is 14 residues.

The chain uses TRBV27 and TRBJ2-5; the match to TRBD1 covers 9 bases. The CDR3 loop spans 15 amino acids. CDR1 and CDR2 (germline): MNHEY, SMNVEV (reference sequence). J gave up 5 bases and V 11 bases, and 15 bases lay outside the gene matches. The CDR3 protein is CASRPGTGSLETQYF. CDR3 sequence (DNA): TGTGCCTCTCGTCCGGGGACAGGGAGTTTGGAGACCCAGTACTTC.

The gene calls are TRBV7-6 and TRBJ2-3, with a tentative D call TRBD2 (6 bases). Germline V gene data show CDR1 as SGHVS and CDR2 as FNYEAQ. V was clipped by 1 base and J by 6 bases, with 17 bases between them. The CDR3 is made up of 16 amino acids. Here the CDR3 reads CASSLEVAVAVDTQYF. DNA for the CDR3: TGTGCCAGCAGCTTAGAAGTAGCGGTTGCTGTGGATACGCAGTATTTT.

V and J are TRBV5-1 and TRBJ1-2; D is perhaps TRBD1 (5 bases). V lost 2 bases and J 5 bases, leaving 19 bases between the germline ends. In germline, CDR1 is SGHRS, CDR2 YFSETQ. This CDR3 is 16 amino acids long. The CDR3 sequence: CASSLKNRSAGYGYTF. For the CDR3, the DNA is TGCGCCAGCAGCTTAAAAAACAGGTCCGCGGGGTATGGCTACACCTTC.

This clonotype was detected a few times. The DNA of the CDR3 is TGCAGCGTTGAAGTCAGGCCGGATGGCTACACCTTC. It specifies CSVEVRPDGYTF. V gene TRBV29-1 combines with J gene TRBJ1-2; D remains unclear. The CDR3 runs 12 residues. V lost 1 base and J lost 6, with 9 bases in between. Germline V gene sequence: CDR1 SQVTM, CDR2 ANQGSEA.

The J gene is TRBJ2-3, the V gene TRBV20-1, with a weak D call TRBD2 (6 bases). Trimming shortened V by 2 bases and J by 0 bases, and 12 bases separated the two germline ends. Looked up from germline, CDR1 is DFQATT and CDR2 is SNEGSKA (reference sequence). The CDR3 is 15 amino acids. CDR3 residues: CSARSGTSSTDTQYF. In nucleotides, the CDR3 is TGCAGTGCTAGATCGGGGACTTCCAGCACAGATACGCAGTATTTT.

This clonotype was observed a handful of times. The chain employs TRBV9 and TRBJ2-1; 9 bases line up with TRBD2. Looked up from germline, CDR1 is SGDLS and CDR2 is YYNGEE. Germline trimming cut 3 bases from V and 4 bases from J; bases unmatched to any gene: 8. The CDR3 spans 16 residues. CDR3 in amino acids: CASSARLAEVYNEQFF. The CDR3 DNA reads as TGTGCCAGCAGCGCCCGACTAGCGGAAGTGTACAATGAGCAGTTCTTC.

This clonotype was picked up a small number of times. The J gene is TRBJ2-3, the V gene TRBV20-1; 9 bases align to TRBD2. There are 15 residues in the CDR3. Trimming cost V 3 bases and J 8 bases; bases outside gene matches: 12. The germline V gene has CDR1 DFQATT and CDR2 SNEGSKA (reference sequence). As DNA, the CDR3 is TGCAGTGCTAGTTGGGCGGGAGGGCCGTTTTTTACGCAGTATTTT. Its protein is CSASWAGGPFFTQYF.

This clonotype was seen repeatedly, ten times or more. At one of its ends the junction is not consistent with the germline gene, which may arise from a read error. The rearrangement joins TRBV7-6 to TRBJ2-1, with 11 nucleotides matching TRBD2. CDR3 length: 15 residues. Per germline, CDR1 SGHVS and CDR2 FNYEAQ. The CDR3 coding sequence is TGTGCCAGCAGCATAGCGGGAGGGAATTACAATGAGCAGTTCTTC. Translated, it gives CASSIAGGNYNEQFF.

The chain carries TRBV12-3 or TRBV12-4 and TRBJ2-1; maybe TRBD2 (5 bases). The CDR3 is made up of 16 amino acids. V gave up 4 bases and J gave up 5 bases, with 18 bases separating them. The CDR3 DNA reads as TGTGCCAGCAGTTCACATTCCCGGGGAGTCAACAATGAGCAGTTCTTC. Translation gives CASSSHSRGVNNEQFF.

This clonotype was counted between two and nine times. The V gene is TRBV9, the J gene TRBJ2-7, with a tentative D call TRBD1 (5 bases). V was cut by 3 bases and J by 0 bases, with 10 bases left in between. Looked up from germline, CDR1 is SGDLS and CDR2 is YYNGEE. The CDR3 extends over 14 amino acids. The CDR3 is CASSEGKGSYEQYF. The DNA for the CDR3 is TGTGCCAGCAGCGAGGGGAAGGGCTCCTACGAGCAGTACTTC. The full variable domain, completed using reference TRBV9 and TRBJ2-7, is DSGVTQTPKHLITATGQRVTLRCSPRSGDLSVYWYQQSLDQGLQFLIQYYNGEERAKGNILERFSAQQFPDLHSELNLSSLELGDSALYFCASSEGKGSYEQYFGPGTRLTVT.

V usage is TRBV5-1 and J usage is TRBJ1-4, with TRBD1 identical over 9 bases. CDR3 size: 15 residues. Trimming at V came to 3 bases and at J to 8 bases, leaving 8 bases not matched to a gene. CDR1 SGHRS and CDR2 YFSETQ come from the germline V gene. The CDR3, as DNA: TGCGCCAGCAGCTCACAGGGGGCAGTGGAAGAAAAACTGTTTTTT. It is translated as CASSSQGAVEEKLFF. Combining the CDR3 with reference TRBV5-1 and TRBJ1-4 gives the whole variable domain KAGVTQTPRYLIKTRGQQVTLSCSPISGHRSVSWYQQTPGQGLQFLFEYFSETQRNKGNFPGRFSGRQFSNSRSEMNVSTLELGDSALYLCASSSQGAVEEKLFFGSGTQLSVL.

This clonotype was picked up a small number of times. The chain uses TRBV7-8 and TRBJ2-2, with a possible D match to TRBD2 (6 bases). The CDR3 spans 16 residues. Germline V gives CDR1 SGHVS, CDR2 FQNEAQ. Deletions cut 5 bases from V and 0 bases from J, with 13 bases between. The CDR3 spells CASSPERVANTGELFF. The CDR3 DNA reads TGTGCCAGCAGCCCCGAGCGGGTCGCGAACACCGGGGAGCTGTTTTTT.

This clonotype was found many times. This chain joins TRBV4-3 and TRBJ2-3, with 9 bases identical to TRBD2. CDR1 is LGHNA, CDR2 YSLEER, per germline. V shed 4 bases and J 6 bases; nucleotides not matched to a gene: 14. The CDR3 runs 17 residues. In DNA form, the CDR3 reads TGCGCCAGCAGCCTTTGGACGGCGGGAGGGCCCAGGGATACGCAGTATTTT. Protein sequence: CASSLWTAGGPRDTQYF.

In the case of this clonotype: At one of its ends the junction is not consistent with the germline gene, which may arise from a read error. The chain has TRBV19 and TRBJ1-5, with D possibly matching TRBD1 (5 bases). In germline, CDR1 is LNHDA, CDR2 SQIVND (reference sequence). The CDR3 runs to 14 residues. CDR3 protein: CASSIARVGQPQHF. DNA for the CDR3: TGTGCAAGTAGTATCGCCAGGGTCGGCCAGCCCCAGCATTTT. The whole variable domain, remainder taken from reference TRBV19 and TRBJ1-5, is DGGITQSPKYLFRKEGQNVTLSCEQNLNHDAMYWYRQDPGQGLRLIYYSQIVNDFQKGDIAEGYSVSREKKESFPLTVTSAQKNPTAFYLCASSIARVGQPQHFGDGTRLSIL.

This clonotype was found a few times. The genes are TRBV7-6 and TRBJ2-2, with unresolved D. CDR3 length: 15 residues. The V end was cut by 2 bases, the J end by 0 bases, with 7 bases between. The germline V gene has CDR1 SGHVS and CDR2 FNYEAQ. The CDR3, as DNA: TGTGCCAGCAGCTTATCCAGCTCGAACACCGGGGAGCTGTTTTTT. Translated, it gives CASSLSSSNTGELFF.

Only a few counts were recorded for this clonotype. The CDR3 protein is CASSLTSGHTDTQYF. The CDR3, as DNA: TGTGCCAGCAGCTTAACTAGCGGGCACACAGATACGCAGTATTTT. J is TRBJ2-3 and V is TRBV11-2; 9 bases match TRBD2. The CDR3 has 15 amino acids. Germline V CDR1 and CDR2: SGHAT, FQNNGV. The ends lost 2 bases at V and 2 bases at J; junction bases unmatched: 2.

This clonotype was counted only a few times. CDR3 region: CASSYREVSREQYF. In DNA form, the CDR3 reads TGTGCCAGCAGCTACCGGGAAGTCAGTAGGGAGCAGTACTTC. J is TRBJ2-7 and V is TRBV7-2, with a possible D match to TRBD2 (5 bases). CDR3 length equals 14 residues. V lost 4 bases and J 7 bases, leaving 17 bases between the germline ends. CDR1 and CDR2 from the germline V gene are SGHTA and FQGNSA.